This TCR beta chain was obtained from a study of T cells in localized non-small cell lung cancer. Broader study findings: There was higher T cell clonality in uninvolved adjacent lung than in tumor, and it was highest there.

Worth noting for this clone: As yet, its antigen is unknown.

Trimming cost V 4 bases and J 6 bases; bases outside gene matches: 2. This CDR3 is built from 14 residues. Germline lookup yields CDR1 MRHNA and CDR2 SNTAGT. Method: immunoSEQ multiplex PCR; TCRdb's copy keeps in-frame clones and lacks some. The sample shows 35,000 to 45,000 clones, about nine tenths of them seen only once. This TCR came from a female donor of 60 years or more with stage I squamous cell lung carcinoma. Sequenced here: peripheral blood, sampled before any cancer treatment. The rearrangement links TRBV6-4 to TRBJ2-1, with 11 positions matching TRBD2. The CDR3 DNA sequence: TGTGCCAGCAGTGCGACTAGCGGGATCAATGAGCAGTTCTTC. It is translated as CASSATSGINEQFF.